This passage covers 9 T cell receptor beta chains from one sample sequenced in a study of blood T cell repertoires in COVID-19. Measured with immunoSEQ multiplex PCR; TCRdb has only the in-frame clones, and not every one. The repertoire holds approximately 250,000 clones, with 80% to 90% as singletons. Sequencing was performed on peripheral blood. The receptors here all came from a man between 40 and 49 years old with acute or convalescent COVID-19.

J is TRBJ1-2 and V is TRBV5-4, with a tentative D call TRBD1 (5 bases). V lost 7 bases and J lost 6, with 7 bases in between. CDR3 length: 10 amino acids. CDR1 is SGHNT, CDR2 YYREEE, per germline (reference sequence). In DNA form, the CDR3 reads TGTGCCAGCGGGGGGAATGGCTACACCTTC. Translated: CASGGNGYTF.

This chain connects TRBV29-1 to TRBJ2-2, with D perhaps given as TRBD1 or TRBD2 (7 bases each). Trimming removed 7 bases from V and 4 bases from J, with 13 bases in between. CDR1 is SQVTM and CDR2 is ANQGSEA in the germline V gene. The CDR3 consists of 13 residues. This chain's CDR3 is CSAGRGGTGELFF. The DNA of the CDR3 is TGCAGCGCCGGCAGGGGGGGCACCGGGGAGCTGTTTTTT.

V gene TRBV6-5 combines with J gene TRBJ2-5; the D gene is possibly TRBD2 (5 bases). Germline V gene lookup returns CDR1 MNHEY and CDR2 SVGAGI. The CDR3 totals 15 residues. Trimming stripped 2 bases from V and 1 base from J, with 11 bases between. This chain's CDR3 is CASSYGLASQETQYF. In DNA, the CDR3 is TGTGCCAGCAGTTACGGACTGGCCTCCCAAGAGACCCAGTACTTC.

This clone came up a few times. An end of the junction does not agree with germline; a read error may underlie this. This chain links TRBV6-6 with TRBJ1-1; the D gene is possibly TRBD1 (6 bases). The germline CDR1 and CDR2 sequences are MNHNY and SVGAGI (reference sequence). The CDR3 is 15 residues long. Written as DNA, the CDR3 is TGTGCCAGCAGTCACTCGGGACAAATGAACACTGAAGCTTTCTTT. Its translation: CASSHSGQMNTEAFF.

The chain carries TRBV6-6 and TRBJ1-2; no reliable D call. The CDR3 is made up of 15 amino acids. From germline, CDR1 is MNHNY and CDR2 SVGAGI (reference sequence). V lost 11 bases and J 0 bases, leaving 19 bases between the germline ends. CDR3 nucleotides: TGTGCCGGCTGGAGTTATGGCACCTCTAACTATGGCTACACCTTC. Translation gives CAGWSYGTSNYGYTF.

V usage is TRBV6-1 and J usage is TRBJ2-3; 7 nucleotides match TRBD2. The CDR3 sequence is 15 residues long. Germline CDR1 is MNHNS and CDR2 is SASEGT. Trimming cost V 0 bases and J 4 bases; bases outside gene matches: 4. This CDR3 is CASSEAFAGADTQYF. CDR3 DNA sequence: TGTGCCAGCAGTGAAGCTTTCGCGGGGGCAGATACGCAGTATTTT.

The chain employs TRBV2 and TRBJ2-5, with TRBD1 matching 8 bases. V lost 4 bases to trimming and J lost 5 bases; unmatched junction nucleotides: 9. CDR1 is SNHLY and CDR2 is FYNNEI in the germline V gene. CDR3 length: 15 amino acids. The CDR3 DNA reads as TGTGCCAGCAGTGCCCTGACAGGGGTCCGGGAGACCCAGTACTTC. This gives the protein CASSALTGVRETQYF.

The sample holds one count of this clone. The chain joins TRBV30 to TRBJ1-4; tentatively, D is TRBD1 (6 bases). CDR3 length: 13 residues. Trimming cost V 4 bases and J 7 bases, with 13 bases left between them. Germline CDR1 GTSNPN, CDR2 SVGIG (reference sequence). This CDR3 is CAWTTGIGEKLFF. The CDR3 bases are TGTGCCTGGACCACAGGGATAGGTGAAAAACTGTTTTTT.

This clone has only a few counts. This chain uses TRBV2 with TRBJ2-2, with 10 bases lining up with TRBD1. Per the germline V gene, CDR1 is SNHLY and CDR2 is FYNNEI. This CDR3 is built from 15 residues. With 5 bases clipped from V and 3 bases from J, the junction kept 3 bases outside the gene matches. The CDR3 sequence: CASSPGQGHTGELFF. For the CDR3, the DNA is TGTGCCAGCAGTCCGGGACAGGGGCACACCGGGGAGCTGTTTTTT. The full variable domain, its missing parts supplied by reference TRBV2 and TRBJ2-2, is EPEVTQTPSHQVTQMGQEVILRCVPISNHLYFYWYRQILGQKVEFLVSFYNNEISEKSEIFDDQFSVERPDGSNFTLKIRSTKLEDSAMYFCASSPGQGHTGELFFGEGSRLTVL.